The 14 T cell receptor beta chains below all came from one sample that was sequenced in a study of regulatory T cells in long-lasting Graves disease. This sample's time point: persistent/refractory GD, antithyroid drugs over 5 years with positive TRAb. Preparation of the TCR library used RNA extracted from PBMCs. Arm-PCR of CDR3 regions and iRepertoire HTBI primers were the basis on which TCR beta libraries were built. TCRdb ran MiXCR on the multiplex PCR reads and lists one entry per CDR3 protein. The top ten clones hold 20% of a sample with 350,000 to 450,000 distinct CDR3 sequences, under 25% of them seen once. The source material was peripheral blood mononuclear cells (PBMCs), sampled when the disease was refractory, from a patient treated with antithyroid drugs. Source of these receptors: a female donor with Graves disease.

Details on this clonotype: With a much larger clone just one base away, this may be a read error. The chain uses TRBV6-1 and TRBJ2-2, with 7 bases identical to TRBD2. Germline V gene sequence: CDR1 MNHNS, CDR2 SASEGT. The CDR3 sequence is 13 residues long. CDR3 nucleotide sequence: TGTGCCAGCAGGGTGGGGGGGAACGGGGAGCCGTTTTTT. Protein product: CASRVGGNGEPFF.

Worth noting for this clonotype: A read error may be the cause here, since a much bigger clone is one base away. The chain couples TRBV7-8 to TRBJ2-5, with a possible D match to TRBD1 (6 bases). The CDR3 extends over 15 amino acids. The germline CDR1 and CDR2 sequences are SGHVS and FQNEAQ. Trimming removed 5 bases from V and 1 base from J, with 14 bases in between. The CDR3 sequence: CASSAYRASQETQYF. The CDR3 region has the DNA TGTGCCAGCAGCGCCTACAGGGCGTCCCAAGAGACCCAGTACTTC.

This chain joins TRBV6-2 or TRBV6-3 and TRBJ2-5, with 8 bases matching TRBD1. V shed 8 bases and J 5 bases; nucleotides not matched to a gene: 13. The CDR3 covers 15 residues. From germline, CDR1 is MNHEY and CDR2 SVGEGT. The CDR3 sequence: CASGLRQGSRETQYF. DNA of the CDR3: TGTGCCAGCGGACTGAGACAGGGGAGTCGGGAGACCCAGTACTTC.

This clonotype was counted many times. V and J are TRBV7-2 and TRBJ2-7, with a tentative D call TRBD1 (6 bases). Trimming took 5 bases from V and 6 from J, leaving 17 bases between them. The CDR3 covers 14 residues. From germline, CDR1 is SGHTA and CDR2 FQGNSA. The CDR3 loop is CASSARGHPSEQYF. The CDR3 DNA sequence: TGTGCCAGCAGCGCGAGGGGACATCCTTCCGAGCAGTACTTC.

This clonotype was seen at least ten times. The J gene is TRBJ2-7, the V gene TRBV7-2, with TRBD1 matching 8 bases. This CDR3 contains 15 residues. With V trimmed by 2 bases and J by 3 bases, 6 bases remained unmatched. From germline, CDR1 is SGHTA and CDR2 FQGNSA. CDR3 in amino acids: CASSLFPGQVYEQYF. In DNA form, the CDR3 reads TGTGCCAGCAGCTTATTCCCGGGACAGGTCTACGAGCAGTACTTC.

This clonotype was detected a few times. The rearrangement joins TRBV6-1 to TRBJ1-5; the D is unclear. The CDR3 is 14 residues long. Germline V CDR1 and CDR2: MNHNS, SASEGT. V gave up 7 bases and J gave up 4 bases, with 14 bases separating them. CDR3 residues: CASMARVMNQPQHF. CDR3 coding DNA: TGTGCCAGCATGGCAAGGGTTATGAATCAGCCCCAGCATTTT.

The chain couples TRBV12-3 or TRBV12-4 to TRBJ1-2; D unresolved. The CDR3 runs 14 residues. Trimming shortened V by 5 bases and J by 7 bases, and 17 bases separated the two germline ends. The chain's CDR3 is CASSPPVPRAGYTF. CDR3 bases: TGTGCCAGCAGTCCCCCGGTCCCTCGGGCTGGCTACACCTTC.

As for this clonotype: Just one base apart from a much larger clone, this may be a read error. The chain couples TRBV28 to TRBJ1-4; perhaps TRBD1 as D (5 bases). Per germline, CDR1 MDHEN and CDR2 SYDVKM. The CDR3 runs to 16 residues. V was trimmed by 4 bases and J by 2 bases, leaving 14 bases between them. The DNA for the CDR3 is TGTGCCAGCAGTTCTAACAGTCCAGGGACTAATGAAAAACTGTTTTTT. It codes for CASSSNSPGTNEKLFF.

The gene calls are TRBV25-1 and TRBJ1-4; D is perhaps TRBD1 (6 bases). CDR1 is MGHDK and CDR2 is SYGVNS in the germline V gene. Trimming left V 6 bases short and J 0 bases short, with 8 bases between. The CDR3 has 14 residues. For the CDR3, the DNA is TGTGCCAGCAGACAGGGACCAACTAATGAAAAACTGTTTTTT. This translates into CASRQGPTNEKLFF.

The rearrangement joins TRBV3-1 to TRBJ1-2; D remains unclear. Per the germline V gene, CDR1 is LGHDT and CDR2 is YNNKEL (reference sequence). The CDR3 sequence is 13 residues long. Trimming took off 6 bases at V and 0 bases at J, with 8 bases between the two ends. The CDR3 region is CASSPASNYGYTF. CDR3 sequence (DNA): TGTGCCAGCAGTCCAGCCTCTAACTATGGCTACACCTTC. Together with reference TRBV3-1 and TRBJ1-2, the CDR3 gives the full variable domain: DTAVSQTPKYLVTQMGNDKSIKCEQNLGHDTMYWYKQDSKKFLKIMFSYNNKELIINETVPNRFSPKSPDKAHLNLHINSLELGDSAVYFCASSPASNYGYTFGSGTRLTVV.

In DNA form, the CDR3 reads TGTGCCAGCAGTACCCGACAGACCCCCGAGAGGCAGCCCCAGCATTTT. This sequence encodes CASSTRQTPERQPQHF. This rearrangement joins TRBV6-1 to TRBJ1-5, with D maybe TRBD1 (5 bases). Trimming shortened V by 5 bases and J by 7 bases, and 21 bases separated the two germline ends. Germline CDR1 is MNHNS and CDR2 is SASEGT. The length of the CDR3 is 16 residues.

Concerning this clonotype: A junction boundary mismatches the germline segment, possibly from a read error. The rearrangement links TRBV20-1 to TRBJ1-2; TRBD1 agrees at 7 bases. The CDR3 spans 14 residues. Per germline, CDR1 DFQATT and CDR2 SNEGSKA (reference sequence). In DNA form, the CDR3 reads TGCAGTGCCAGAGAAGTGACAGGGCCGGGGGGCTACACCTTC. Translating it yields CSAREVTGPGGYTF.

The chain joins TRBV19 to TRBJ2-7; the match to TRBD1 covers 9 bases. CDR3 size: 15 residues. V was pared by 4 bases and J by 0 bases, with 4 bases of the junction left unmatched. Germline lookup yields CDR1 LNHDA and CDR2 SQIVND (reference sequence). CDR3 loop: CASSTGTGPSYEQYF. The CDR3, as DNA: TGTGCCAGTAGTACGGGGACAGGGCCCTCCTACGAGCAGTACTTC.

The V gene is TRBV14, the J gene TRBJ2-7; 8 bases line up with TRBD1. V lost 3 bases, J lost 2 bases, and 3 bases stayed unmatched. The germline V gene encodes CDR1 SGHDN and CDR2 FVKESK. This CDR3 has 14 amino acids. The CDR3 sequence: CASSQDRDAYEQYF. The CDR3 bases are TGTGCCAGCAGCCAGGACAGGGATGCCTACGAGCAGTACTTC.